The T cell receptor beta chain described here comes from a study of cytomegalovirus exposure and HLA in healthy donors. The study, taken as a whole, reports: Reported results showed that the classifier diagnosed cytomegalovirus status with high specificity and sensitivity. Researchers reported in a later analysis that a missense DCLRE1C variant was tied to TCR beta V- and J-gene trimming.

Unrecorded immune exposure was likely among donors, who were nominally healthy when sampled. Turning to this clone: Antigen specificity is unknown.

The PCR ran on 60 Vbeta and 13 Jbeta primers. As processed by the authors: Unique TCR beta chains numbered around 80 million in a later analysis, with roughly 10 million shared. Measured with immunoSEQ multiplex PCR; TCRdb has only the in-frame clones, and not every one. Clonal size and the V and J genes are those of that table, whereas D and trimming came from the DNA. The sample consists of about 150,000 clones, roughly 80% of them appearing once. The CDR3 covers 14 residues. V was cut by 0 bases and J by 4 bases, with 8 bases left in between. Germline V gives CDR1 MGHRA, CDR2 YSYEKL. Input material: PBMCs. The gene calls are TRBV4-1 and TRBJ2-3, with a weak D call TRBD1 (6 bases). The origin of this receptor is a man aged 25-45 years in good health and CMV-seropositive. The CDR3 DNA reads as TGCGCCAGCAGCCAAGAACAGGGCTCAGATACGCAGTATTTT. Protein: CASSQEQGSDTQYF.